Reported below is one TCR beta chain. Antigen: not known. Before sequencing, viral peptide pools were used by the ViraFEST assay to expand antigen-specific CD4+ T cells. Cultured cells yielded isolated CD4+ T cells after nine to ten days. All vaccine recipients tested negative for nucleocapsid antibodies and had never contracted SARS-CoV-2 infection. With approximately 9.8 ug/ml peptides and around 9.9 IU/ml IL-2, fewer than 2.5 million PBMC per well were cultured. This specimen belongs to a study of vaccination effects on CD4 cells after COVID-19. The CDR3 loop spans 16 amino acids. From germline, CDR1 is LNHDA and CDR2 SQIVND (reference sequence). Trimming cost V 0 bases and J 7 bases; bases outside gene matches: 5. Produced via immunoSEQ multiplex PCR; TCRdb's table is partial and in-frame only. The sample lists roughly 23,000 clones, 60% to 70% occurring once.

The sequencing here drew on CD4+ T cells from PBMCs cultured with HCoV-NL63 spike peptides, taken before COVID-19 vaccination. The J gene is TRBJ2-1, the V gene TRBV19, with 11 positions matching TRBD2. This receptor was identified in a human donor who received a COVID-19 vaccine. The DNA of the CDR3 is TGTGCCAGTAGTATAGAGGGACTAGCGGTCTGGAATGAGCAGTTCTTC. It is translated as CASSIEGLAVWNEQFF.